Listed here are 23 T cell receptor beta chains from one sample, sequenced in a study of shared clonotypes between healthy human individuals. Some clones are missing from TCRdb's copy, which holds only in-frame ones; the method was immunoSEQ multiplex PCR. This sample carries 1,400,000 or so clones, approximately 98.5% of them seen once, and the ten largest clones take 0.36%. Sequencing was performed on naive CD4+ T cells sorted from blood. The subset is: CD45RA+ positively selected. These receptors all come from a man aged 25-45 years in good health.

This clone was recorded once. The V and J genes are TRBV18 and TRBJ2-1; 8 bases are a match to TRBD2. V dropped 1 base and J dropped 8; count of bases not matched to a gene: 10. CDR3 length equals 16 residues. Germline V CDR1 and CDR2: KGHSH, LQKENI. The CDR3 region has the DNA TGTGCCAGCTCACCACTCAGCAGCGGGAGTTCCCATGAGCAGTTCTTC. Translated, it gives CASSPLSSGSSHEQFF.

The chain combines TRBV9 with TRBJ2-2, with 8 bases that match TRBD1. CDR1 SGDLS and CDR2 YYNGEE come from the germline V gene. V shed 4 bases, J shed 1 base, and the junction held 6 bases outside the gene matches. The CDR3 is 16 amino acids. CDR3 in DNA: TGTGCCAGCAGCCCACGACAGGGGCAGAACACCGGGGAGCTGTTTTTT. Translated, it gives CASSPRQGQNTGELFF.

Here the CDR3 DNA reads TGTGCCAGCAGCTTAGCCCCGGACAGTGACGAGCAGTACTTC. Translated: CASSLAPDSDEQYF. The V call is TRBV11-3, the J call TRBJ2-7; D may be TRBD1 (6 bases). The CDR3 is made up of 14 amino acids. V dropped 1 base and J dropped 5 bases, with 12 bases sitting between them. Germline V lookup: CDR1 SGHNT, CDR2 YENEEA.

The CDR3 DNA is TGTGCCAGCAGCCTGGGACAGGTTGGCACAGATACGCAGTATTTT. This encodes CASSLGQVGTDTQYF. The rearrangement joins TRBV7-3 to TRBJ2-3; TRBD1 matches at 8 bases. Germline CDR1 and CDR2: SGHTA and FQGTGA. V lost 5 bases and J lost 1; bases outside the gene matches: 5. This CDR3 is built from 15 residues.

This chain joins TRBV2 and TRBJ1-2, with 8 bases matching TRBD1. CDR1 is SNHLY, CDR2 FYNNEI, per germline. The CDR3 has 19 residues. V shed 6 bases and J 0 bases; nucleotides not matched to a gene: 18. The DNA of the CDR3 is TGTGCCAGCAGGGGTCCCAGGGACAGGACTCTCCCTACTAACTATGGCTACACCTTC. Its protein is CASRGPRDRTLPTNYGYTF.

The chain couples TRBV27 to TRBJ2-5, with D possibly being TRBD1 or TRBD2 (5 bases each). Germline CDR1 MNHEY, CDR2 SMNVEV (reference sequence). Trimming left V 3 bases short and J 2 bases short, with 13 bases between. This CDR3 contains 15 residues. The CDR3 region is CASSFVGGLQETQYF. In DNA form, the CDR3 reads TGTGCCAGCAGTTTTGTTGGGGGATTACAAGAGACCCAGTACTTC.

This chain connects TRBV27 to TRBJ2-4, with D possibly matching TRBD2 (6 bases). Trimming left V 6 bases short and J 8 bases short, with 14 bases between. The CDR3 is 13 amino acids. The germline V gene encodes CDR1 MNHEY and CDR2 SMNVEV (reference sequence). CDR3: CASRGSREDIQYF. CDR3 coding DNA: TGTGCCAGCAGAGGTTCCAGGGAGGACATTCAGTACTTC.

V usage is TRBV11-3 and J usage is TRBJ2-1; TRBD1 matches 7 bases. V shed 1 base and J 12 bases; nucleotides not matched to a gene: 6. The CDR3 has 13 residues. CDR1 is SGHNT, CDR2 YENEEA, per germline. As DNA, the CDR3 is TGTGCCAGCAGCTTAGGGACAGGTTGGCGGCAGTTCTTC. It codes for CASSLGTGWRQFF.

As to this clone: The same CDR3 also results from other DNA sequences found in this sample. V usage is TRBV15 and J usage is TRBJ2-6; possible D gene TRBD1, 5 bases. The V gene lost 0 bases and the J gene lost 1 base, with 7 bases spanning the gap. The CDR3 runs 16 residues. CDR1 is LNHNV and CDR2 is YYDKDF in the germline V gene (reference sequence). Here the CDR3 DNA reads TGTGCCACCAGCAGAGACTCAGGGTCTGGGGCCAACGTCCTGACTTTC. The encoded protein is CATSRDSGSGANVLTF. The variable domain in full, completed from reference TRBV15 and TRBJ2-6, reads DAMVIQNPRYQVTQFGKPVTLSCSQTLNHNVMYWYQQKSSQAPKLLFHYYDKDFNNEADTPDNFQSRRPNTSFCFLDIRSPGLGDTAMYLCATSRDSGSGANVLTFGAGSRLTVL.

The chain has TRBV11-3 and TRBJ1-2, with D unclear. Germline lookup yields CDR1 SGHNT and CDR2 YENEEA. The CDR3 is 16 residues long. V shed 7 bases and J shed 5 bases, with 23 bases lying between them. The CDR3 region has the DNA TGTGCCAGCAACCTCCACCCGCCCAGTCATAAATATGGCTACACCTTC. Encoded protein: CASNLHPPSHKYGYTF.

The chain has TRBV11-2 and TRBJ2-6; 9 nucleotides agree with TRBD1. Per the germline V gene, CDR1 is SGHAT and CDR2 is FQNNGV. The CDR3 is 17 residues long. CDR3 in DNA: TGTGCTTCCGGGACAGGGACCCTCAGCTCTGGGGCCAACGTCCTGACTTTC. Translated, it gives CASGTGTLSSGANVLTF.

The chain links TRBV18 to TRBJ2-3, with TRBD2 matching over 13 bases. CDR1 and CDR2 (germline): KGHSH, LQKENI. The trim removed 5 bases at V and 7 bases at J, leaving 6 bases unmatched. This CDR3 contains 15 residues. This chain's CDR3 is CASSAGLAGDYTQYF. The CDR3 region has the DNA TGTGCCAGCTCAGCCGGACTAGCGGGAGACTATACGCAGTATTTT.

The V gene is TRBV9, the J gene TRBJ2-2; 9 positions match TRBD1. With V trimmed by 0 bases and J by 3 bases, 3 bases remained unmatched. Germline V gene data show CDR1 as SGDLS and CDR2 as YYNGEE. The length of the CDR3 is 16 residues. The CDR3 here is CASSVDRGRDTGELFF. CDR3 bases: TGTGCCAGCAGCGTAGACAGGGGGCGAGACACCGGGGAGCTGTTTTTT.

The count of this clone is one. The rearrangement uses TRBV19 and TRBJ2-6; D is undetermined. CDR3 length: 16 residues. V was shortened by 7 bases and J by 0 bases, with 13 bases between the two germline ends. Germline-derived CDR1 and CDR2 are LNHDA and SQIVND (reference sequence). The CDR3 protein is CASTVSIGSGANVLTF. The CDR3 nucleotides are TGTGCCAGTACTGTTTCGATTGGCTCTGGGGCCAACGTCCTGACTTTC. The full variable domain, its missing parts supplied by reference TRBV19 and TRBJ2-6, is DGGITQSPKYLFRKEGQNVTLSCEQNLNHDAMYWYRQDPGQGLRLIYYSQIVNDFQKGDIAEGYSVSREKKESFPLTVTSAQKNPTAFYLCASTVSIGSGANVLTFGAGSRLTVL.

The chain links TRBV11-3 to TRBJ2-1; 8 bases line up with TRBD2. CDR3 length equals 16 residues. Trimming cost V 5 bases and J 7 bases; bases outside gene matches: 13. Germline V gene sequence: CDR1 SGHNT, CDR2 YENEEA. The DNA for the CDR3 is TGTGCCAGCAGCCCAACGCAGGCGGGAGGTTTGAATGAGCAGTTCTTC. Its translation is CASSPTQAGGLNEQFF.

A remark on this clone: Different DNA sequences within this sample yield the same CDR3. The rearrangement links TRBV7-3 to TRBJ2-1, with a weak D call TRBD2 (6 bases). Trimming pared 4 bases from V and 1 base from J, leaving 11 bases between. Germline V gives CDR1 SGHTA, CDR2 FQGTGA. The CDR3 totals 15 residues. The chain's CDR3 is CASSSGLGSYNEQFF. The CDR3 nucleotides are TGTGCCAGCAGCTCGGGACTGGGATCCTACAATGAGCAGTTCTTC.

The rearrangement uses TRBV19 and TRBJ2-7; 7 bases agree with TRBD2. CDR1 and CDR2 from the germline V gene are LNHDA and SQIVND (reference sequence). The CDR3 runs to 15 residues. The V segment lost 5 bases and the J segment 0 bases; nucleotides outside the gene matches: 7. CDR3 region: CASSPSPSGSYEQYF. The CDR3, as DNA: TGTGCCAGTAGTCCCTCCCCTAGCGGCTCCTACGAGCAGTACTTC.

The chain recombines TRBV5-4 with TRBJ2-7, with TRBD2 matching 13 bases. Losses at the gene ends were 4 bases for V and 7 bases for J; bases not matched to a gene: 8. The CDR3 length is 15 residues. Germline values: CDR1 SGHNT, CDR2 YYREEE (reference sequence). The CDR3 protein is CASSTRTSGSSEQYF. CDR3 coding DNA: TGTGCCAGCAGCACGAGGACTAGCGGGAGCAGTGAGCAGTACTTC.

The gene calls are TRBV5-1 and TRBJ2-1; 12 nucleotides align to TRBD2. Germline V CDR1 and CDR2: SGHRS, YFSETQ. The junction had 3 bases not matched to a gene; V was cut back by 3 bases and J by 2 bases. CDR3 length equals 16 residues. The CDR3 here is CASSSTSGRPYNEQFF. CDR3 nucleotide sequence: TGCGCCAGCAGCTCCACTAGCGGGAGGCCCTACAATGAGCAGTTCTTC.

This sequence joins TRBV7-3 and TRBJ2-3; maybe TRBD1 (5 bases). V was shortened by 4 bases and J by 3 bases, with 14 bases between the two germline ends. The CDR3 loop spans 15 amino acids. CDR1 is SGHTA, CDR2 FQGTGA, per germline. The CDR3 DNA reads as TGTGCCAGCAGCTCCCGGGCCCCAGGGACAGATACGCAGTATTTT. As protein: CASSSRAPGTDTQYF.

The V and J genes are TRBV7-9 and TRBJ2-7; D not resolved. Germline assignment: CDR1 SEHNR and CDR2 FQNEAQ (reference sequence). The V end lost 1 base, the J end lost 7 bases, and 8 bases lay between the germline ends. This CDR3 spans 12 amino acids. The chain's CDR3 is CASSLVGEEQYF. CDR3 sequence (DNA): TGTGCCAGCAGCTTAGTGGGCGAGGAGCAGTACTTC.

CDR3 sequence (DNA): TGTGCCAGCAGCTTAAAGTTGGGGGAAAAACTGTTTTTT. It translates to CASSLKLGEKLFF. The chain joins TRBV7-2 to TRBJ1-4; D remains ambiguous. The germline gives CDR1 SGHTA, CDR2 FQGNSA. The V end lost 2 bases, the J end lost 8 bases, and 9 bases lay between the germline ends. The CDR3 contains 13 residues.

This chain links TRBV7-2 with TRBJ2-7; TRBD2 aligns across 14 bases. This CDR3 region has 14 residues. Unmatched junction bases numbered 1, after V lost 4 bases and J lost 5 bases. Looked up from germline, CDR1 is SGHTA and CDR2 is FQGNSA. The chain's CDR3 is CASSWTSGRNEQYF. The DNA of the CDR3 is TGTGCCAGCAGCTGGACTAGCGGGAGGAACGAGCAGTACTTC.